These 18 T cell receptor beta chains were all obtained from the same sample, sequenced in a study of cytomegalovirus exposure and HLA in healthy donors (TCRdb year 2017). Libraries were prepared through the immunoSEQ multiplex PCR assay. The multiplex PCR relied on a mix of 60 forward primers for TCR Vbeta segments and 13 reverse primers for TCR Jbeta segments. Drawn from immuneACCESS, this table holds only the in-frame rearrangements with V and J called that TCRdb kept. Clones are partly lost; checked studies trace under half to an unresolved V gene and leave the rest unexplained. The sample table records 200,000 to 300,000 clones; 84% of these occur just once. Of the sample, about 2% falls within the top ten clones. Sequencing used PBMCs. These receptors all come from a middle-aged woman in good health and CMV-seropositive.

The J gene is TRBJ2-2, the V gene TRBV30, with D maybe TRBD2 (6 bases). CDR1 and CDR2 (germline): GTSNPN, SVGIG (reference sequence). The CDR3 runs 13 residues. Trimming took off 4 bases at V and 8 bases at J, with 14 bases between the two ends. CDR3 sequence reads: CAWIRGMGGELFF. Here the CDR3 DNA reads TGTGCCTGGATCCGGGGGATGGGGGGGGAGCTGTTTTTT.

The rearrangement joins TRBV5-1 to TRBJ2-1, with TRBD1 matching 7 bases. The CDR3 is 15 amino acids. Germline loops: CDR1 SGHRS, CDR2 YFSETQ. Unmatched junction bases numbered 14, after V lost 7 bases and J lost 7 bases. The CDR3 spells CASADDTGVSNEQFF. DNA of the CDR3: TGCGCCAGCGCTGATGATACAGGGGTTTCAAATGAGCAGTTCTTC.

In regard to this clone: Compared with germline, one end of the junction differs, possibly owing to a read error. V and J are TRBV7-8 and TRBJ1-5, with TRBD1 matching 7 bases. CDR3 length equals 15 residues. CDR1 is SGHVS, CDR2 FQNEAQ, per germline. The CDR3 sequence is CASSLDRVGVKPQHF. For the CDR3, the DNA is TGTGCCAGCAGTTTAGACAGGGTAGGGGTAAAGCCCCAGCATTTT. The full variable domain, rest sourced from reference TRBV7-8 and TRBJ1-5, is GAGVSQSPRYKVAKRGQDVALRCDPISGHVSLFWYQQALGQGPEFLTYFQNEAQLDKSGLPSDRFFAERPEGSVSTLKIQRTQQEDSAVYLCASSLDRVGVKPQHFGDGTRLSIL.

This rearrangement joins TRBV19 to TRBJ2-3, with D perhaps TRBD2 (5 bases). The V gene's germline CDR1 is LNHDA and CDR2 SQIVND (reference sequence). V gave up 1 base and J gave up 2 bases, with 10 bases separating them. The CDR3 contains 15 residues. The CDR3 DNA reads as TGTGCCAGTAGTATAGGGGCCGGGGACACAGATACGCAGTATTTT. It specifies CASSIGAGDTDTQYF.

CDR3 sequence (DNA): TGTGCCTGGAACAGACAGGGTATCATCTACGAGCAGTACTTC. It specifies CAWNRQGIIYEQYF. The rearrangement links TRBV30 to TRBJ2-7; 7 bases fit TRBD1. The CDR3 is made up of 14 amino acids. Unmatched junction bases numbered 9, after V lost 4 bases and J lost 3 bases. Germline assignment: CDR1 GTSNPN and CDR2 SVGIG (reference sequence). Full variable domain (outside the CDR3, taken from reference TRBV30 and TRBJ2-7): SQTIHQWPATLVQPVGSPLSLECTVEGTSNPNLYWYRQAAGRGLQLLFYSVGIGQISSEVPQNLSASRPQDRQFILSSKKLLLSDSGFYLCAWNRQGIIYEQYFGPGTRLTVT.

This chain joins TRBV2 and TRBJ2-2, with D maybe TRBD1 (6 bases). The CDR3 has 17 residues. V shed 8 bases and J shed 2 bases, with 21 bases lying between them. Per the germline V gene, CDR1 is SNHLY and CDR2 is FYNNEI. CDR3 sequence reads: CASGPTARGINTGELFF. The CDR3 nucleotides are TGTGCCAGCGGGCCCACAGCTAGGGGGATTAACACCGGGGAGCTGTTTTTT.

The chain has TRBV5-1 and TRBJ2-3; 13 bases are a match to TRBD2. The CDR3 runs 16 residues. CDR1 and CDR2 from the germline V gene are SGHRS and YFSETQ. V shed 3 bases, J shed 2 bases, and the junction held 3 bases outside the gene matches. CDR3 sequence: CASSWGLAGLTDTQYF. CDR3 coding DNA: TGCGCCAGCAGCTGGGGACTAGCGGGGCTCACAGATACGCAGTATTTT. Variable domain in full (rest from reference TRBV5-1 and TRBJ2-3): KAGVTQTPRYLIKTRGQQVTLSCSPISGHRSVSWYQQTPGQGLQFLFEYFSETQRNKGNFPGRFSGRQFSNSRSEMNVSTLELGDSALYLCASSWGLAGLTDTQYFGPGTRLTVL.

The J gene is TRBJ1-1, the V gene TRBV11-2; 8 bases are shared with TRBD1. The CDR3 consists of 14 residues. After removal of 3 bases from V and 10 bases from J, the junction contained 10 bases not matched to a gene. CDR1 SGHAT and CDR2 FQNNGV come from the germline V gene. This CDR3 reads CASSFGRGPYRAFF. CDR3 coding DNA: TGTGCCAGCAGCTTCGGCAGGGGGCCCTACCGAGCTTTCTTT.

The chain's CDR3 is CASSDFGFSSTDTQYF. The CDR3 DNA reads as TGTGCCAGCAGTGACTTTGGCTTCTCTAGCACAGATACGCAGTATTTT. This chain joins TRBV6-4 and TRBJ2-3; D call uncertain. This CDR3 is 16 amino acids long. The germline V gene has CDR1 MRHNA and CDR2 SNTAGT. V lost 1 base to trimming and J lost 0 bases, with 11 bases between them.

The chain is built from TRBV7-6 and TRBJ2-2, with D possibly matching TRBD2 (5 bases). CDR3 length equals 15 residues. Trimming left V 1 base short and J 5 bases short, with 11 bases between. Germline CDR1 reads SGHVS; CDR2 reads FNYEAQ. Here the CDR3 reads CASSLGARGTGELFF. CDR3 nucleotide sequence: TGTGCCAGCAGCTTAGGAGCGAGAGGGACCGGGGAGCTGTTTTTT.

The chain joins TRBV5-8 to TRBJ1-1; TRBD1 agrees at 8 bases. The germline V gene has CDR1 SGHTS and CDR2 YDEGEE. V lost 6 bases to trimming and J lost 5 bases; unmatched junction nucleotides: 9. This CDR3 contains 14 residues. CDR3 sequence reads: CASIKDRGQTEAFF. The CDR3 DNA is TGTGCCAGCATCAAAGACAGGGGACAAACTGAAGCTTTCTTT.

The chain combines TRBV30 with TRBJ2-4; tentatively, D is TRBD2 (5 bases). The V gene lost 1 base and the J gene lost 0 bases, with 10 bases spanning the gap. Germline V gives CDR1 GTSNPN, CDR2 SVGIG (reference sequence). This CDR3 is 15 amino acids long. The DNA for the CDR3 is TGTGCCTGGAGTGAGGGCGGACTAGCCAAAAACATTCAGTACTTC. Protein: CAWSEGGLAKNIQYF.

J is TRBJ2-1 and V is TRBV7-9; possible D gene TRBD2, 5 bases. Germline assignment: CDR1 SEHNR and CDR2 FQNEAQ (reference sequence). The CDR3 runs 13 residues. The V end lost 2 bases, the J end lost 4 bases, and 6 bases lay between the germline ends. CDR3 protein: CASSLREYNEQFF. The CDR3 nucleotides read TGTGCCAGCAGCTTAAGGGAGTACAATGAGCAGTTCTTC.

The genes are TRBV7-9 and TRBJ1-1, with D possibly being TRBD1 (5 bases). Per germline, CDR1 SEHNR and CDR2 FQNEAQ (reference sequence). The CDR3 is 13 amino acids. V was pared by 3 bases and J by 5 bases, with 10 bases between. CDR3 region: CASSFGAGTEAFF. The CDR3 DNA sequence: TGTGCCAGCAGCTTCGGCGCAGGGACTGAAGCTTTCTTT.

This clone was seen a few times. The chain has TRBV11-1 and TRBJ2-7; D not certain. Germline values: CDR1 SGHAT, CDR2 FQDESV (reference sequence). The CDR3 totals 13 residues. V was shortened by 2 bases and J by 3 bases, with 8 bases between the two germline ends. The CDR3 loop is CASSLPGYYEQYF. CDR3 sequence (DNA): TGTGCCAGCAGCTTACCCGGTTACTACGAGCAGTACTTC.

J is TRBJ1-4 and V is TRBV9; maybe TRBD1 (5 bases). CDR1 and CDR2 from the germline V gene are SGDLS and YYNGEE. V lost 0 bases, J lost 8 bases, and 11 bases lay in between. The CDR3 has 14 amino acids. The chain's CDR3 is CASSVGVGEEKLFF. DNA for the CDR3: TGTGCCAGCAGCGTAGGAGTAGGGGAAGAAAAACTGTTTTTT. The full variable domain, in which reference TRBV9 and TRBJ1-4 provide the parts outside the CDR3, is DSGVTQTPKHLITATGQRVTLRCSPRSGDLSVYWYQQSLDQGLQFLIQYYNGEERAKGNILERFSAQQFPDLHSELNLSSLELGDSALYFCASSVGVGEEKLFFGSGTQLSVL.

The chain links TRBV19 to TRBJ2-7, with 9 bases fitting TRBD1. Germline V gene lookup returns CDR1 LNHDA and CDR2 SQIVND (reference sequence). V shed 2 bases and J 6 bases; nucleotides not matched to a gene: 17. The CDR3 runs to 18 residues. CDR3 sequence reads: CASSIPWDRVGRGPEQYF. The CDR3 DNA reads TGTGCCAGTAGTATACCCTGGGACAGGGTGGGCCGGGGACCCGAGCAGTACTTC. The whole variable domain, remainder taken from reference TRBV19 and TRBJ2-7, is DGGITQSPKYLFRKEGQNVTLSCEQNLNHDAMYWYRQDPGQGLRLIYYSQIVNDFQKGDIAEGYSVSREKKESFPLTVTSAQKNPTAFYLCASSIPWDRVGRGPEQYFGPGTRLTVT.

This chain uses TRBV5-4 with TRBJ2-3; the match to TRBD1 covers 8 bases. J lost 4 bases, V lost 1 base, and 8 bases had no gene match. The CDR3 consists of 16 residues. From germline, CDR1 is SGHNT and CDR2 YYREEE (reference sequence). In nucleotides, the CDR3 is TGTGCCAGCAGCTTGTATGCGGTCAGGGGGCCAGATACGCAGTATTTT. It is translated as CASSLYAVRGPDTQYF.